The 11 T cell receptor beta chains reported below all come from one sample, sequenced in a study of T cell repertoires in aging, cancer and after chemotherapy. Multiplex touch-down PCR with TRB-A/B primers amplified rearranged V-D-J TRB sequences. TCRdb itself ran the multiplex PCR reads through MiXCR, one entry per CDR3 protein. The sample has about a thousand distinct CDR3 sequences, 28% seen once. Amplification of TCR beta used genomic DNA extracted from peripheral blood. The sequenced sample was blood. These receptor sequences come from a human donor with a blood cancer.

CDR3 in amino acids: CASRSGTGGLDGYTF. The CDR3, as DNA: TGTGCCAGCAGGTCCGGGACAGGGGGACTGGATGGCTACACCTTC. This chain joins TRBV11-2 and TRBJ1-2; 11 bases fit TRBD1. V gave up 6 bases and J gave up 6 bases; unmatched junction bases: 9. CDR1 and CDR2 (germline): SGHAT, FQNNGV. The CDR3 contains 15 residues.

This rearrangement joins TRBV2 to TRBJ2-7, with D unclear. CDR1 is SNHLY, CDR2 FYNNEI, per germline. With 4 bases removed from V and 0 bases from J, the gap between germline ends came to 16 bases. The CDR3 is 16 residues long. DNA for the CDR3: TGTGCCAGCAGTGGGGCCCTCCGCCAGAACTCCTACGAGCAGTACTTC. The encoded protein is CASSGALRQNSYEQYF.

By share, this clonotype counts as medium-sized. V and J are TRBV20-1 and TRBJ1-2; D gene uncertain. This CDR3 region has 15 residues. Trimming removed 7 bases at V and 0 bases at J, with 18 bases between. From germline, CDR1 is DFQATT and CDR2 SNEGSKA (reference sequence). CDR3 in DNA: TGCAGTGTCCGTATGCGGGCGCCCTCTAACTATGGCTACACCTTC. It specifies CSVRMRAPSNYGYTF.

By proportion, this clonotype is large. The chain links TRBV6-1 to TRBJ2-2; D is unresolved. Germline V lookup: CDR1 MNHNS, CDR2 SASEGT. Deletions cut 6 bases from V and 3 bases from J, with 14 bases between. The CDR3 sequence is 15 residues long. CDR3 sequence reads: CASRNVRTHTGELFF. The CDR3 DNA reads TGTGCCAGCAGGAACGTTCGGACGCACACCGGGGAGCTGTTTTTT.

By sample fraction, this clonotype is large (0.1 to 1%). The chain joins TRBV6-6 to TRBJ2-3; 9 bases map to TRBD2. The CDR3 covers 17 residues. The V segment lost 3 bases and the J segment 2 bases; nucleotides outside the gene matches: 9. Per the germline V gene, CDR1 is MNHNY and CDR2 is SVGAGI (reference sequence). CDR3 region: CASSYAISGSLTDTQYF. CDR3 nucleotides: TGTGCCAGCAGTTATGCGATTAGCGGGAGTCTCACAGATACGCAGTATTTT.

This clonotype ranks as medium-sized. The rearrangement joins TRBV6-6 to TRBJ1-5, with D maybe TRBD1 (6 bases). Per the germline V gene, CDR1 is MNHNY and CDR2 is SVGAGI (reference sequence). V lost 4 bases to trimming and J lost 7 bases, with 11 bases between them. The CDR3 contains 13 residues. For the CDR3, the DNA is TGTGCCAGCAGTTGGGGGGCCGGCCAGCCCCAGCATTTT. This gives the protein CASSWGAGQPQHF.

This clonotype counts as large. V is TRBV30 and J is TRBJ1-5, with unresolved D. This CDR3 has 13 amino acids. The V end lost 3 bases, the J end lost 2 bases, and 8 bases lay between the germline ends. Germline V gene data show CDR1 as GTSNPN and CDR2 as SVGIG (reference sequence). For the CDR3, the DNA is TGTGCCTGGAGCGGTAAGGGCAATCAGCCCCAGCATTTT. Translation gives CAWSGKGNQPQHF. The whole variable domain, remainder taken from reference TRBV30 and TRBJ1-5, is SQTIHQWPATLVQPVGSPLSLECTVEGTSNPNLYWYRQAAGRGLQLLFYSVGIGQISSEVPQNLSASRPQDRQFILSSKKLLLSDSGFYLCAWSGKGNQPQHFGDGTRLSIL.

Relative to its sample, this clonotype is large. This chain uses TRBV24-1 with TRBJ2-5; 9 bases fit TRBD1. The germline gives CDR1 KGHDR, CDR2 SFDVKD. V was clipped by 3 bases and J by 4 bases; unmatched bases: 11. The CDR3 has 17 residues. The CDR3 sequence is CATSDRASGQGRETQYF. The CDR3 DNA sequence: TGTGCCACCAGTGATCGCGCCTCGGGACAGGGTAGAGAGACCCAGTACTTC.

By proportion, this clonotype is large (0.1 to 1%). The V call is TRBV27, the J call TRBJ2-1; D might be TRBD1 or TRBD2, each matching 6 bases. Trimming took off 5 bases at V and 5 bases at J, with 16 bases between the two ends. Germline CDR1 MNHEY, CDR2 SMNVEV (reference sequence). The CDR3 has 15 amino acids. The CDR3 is CASSQEGHLNNEQFF. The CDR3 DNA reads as TGTGCCAGCAGTCAGGAGGGACACCTAAACAATGAGCAGTTCTTC.

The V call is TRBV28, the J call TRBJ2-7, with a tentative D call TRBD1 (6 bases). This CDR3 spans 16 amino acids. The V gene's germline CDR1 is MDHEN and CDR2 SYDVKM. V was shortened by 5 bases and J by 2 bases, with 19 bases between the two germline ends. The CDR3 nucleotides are TGTGCCAGCAGTCAAACCCAGGGTAACAGGGCCTACGAGCAGTACTTC. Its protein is CASSQTQGNRAYEQYF. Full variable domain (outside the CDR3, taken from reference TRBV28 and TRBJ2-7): DVKVTQSSRYLVKRTGEKVFLECVQDMDHENMFWYRQDPGLGLRLIYFSYDVKMKEKGDIPEGYSVSREKKERFSLILESASTNQTSMYLCASSQTQGNRAYEQYFGPGTRLTVT.

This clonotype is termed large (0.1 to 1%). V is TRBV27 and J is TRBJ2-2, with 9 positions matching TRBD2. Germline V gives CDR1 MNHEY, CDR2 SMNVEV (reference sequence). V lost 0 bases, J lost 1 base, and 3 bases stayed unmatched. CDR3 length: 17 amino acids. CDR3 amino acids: CASSLSRLAENTGELFF. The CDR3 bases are TGTGCCAGCAGTTTATCGAGACTAGCGGAGAACACCGGGGAGCTGTTTTTT.